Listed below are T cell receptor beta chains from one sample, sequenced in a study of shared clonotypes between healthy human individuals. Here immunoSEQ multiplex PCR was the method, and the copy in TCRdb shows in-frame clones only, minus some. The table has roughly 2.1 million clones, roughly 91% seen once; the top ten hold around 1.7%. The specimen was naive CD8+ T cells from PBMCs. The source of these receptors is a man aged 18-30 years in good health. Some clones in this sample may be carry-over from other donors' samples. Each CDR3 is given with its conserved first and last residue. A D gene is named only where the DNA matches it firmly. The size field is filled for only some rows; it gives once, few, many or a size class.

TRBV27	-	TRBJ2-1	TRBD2	TGTGCCAGCAGTTTGGGCGGGAGCGGCTACAATGAGCAGTTCTTC	CASSLGGSGYNEQFF
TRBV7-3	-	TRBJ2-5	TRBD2	TGTGCCAGCAGCTTGAGCGGACTAGCGGGGGTTGAGACCCAGTACTTC	CASSLSGLAGVETQYF
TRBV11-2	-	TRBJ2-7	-	TGTGCCAGCAGCTTAGTAGCAGGAACCAACTACGAGCAGTACTTC	CASSLVAGTNYEQYF
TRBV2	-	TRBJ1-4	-	TGTGCCAGCAGTCAAGGGTCTGAAAAACTGTTTTTT	CASSQGSEKLFF
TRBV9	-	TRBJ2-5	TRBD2	TGTGCCAGCAGCGCGGGGACTAGGAGAGAGACCCAGTACTTC	CASSAGTRRETQYF
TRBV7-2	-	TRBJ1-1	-	TGTGCCAGCAGTAAATGGGGGAGGAACACTGAAGCTTTCTTT	CASSKWGRNTEAFF
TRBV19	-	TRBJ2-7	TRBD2	TGTGCCAGTAGTATTCAAGCTTCCGGGAGGGACGAGCAGTACTTC	CASSIQASGRDEQYF
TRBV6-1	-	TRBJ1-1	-	TGTGCCACCAGGGTGAACACTGAAGCTTTCTTT	CATRVNTEAFF
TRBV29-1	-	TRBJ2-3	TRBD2	TGCAGCGTTGAAAGAGGGCCGCGGTGGCGGGGGGGCACAGATACGCAGTATTTT	CSVERGPRWRGGTDTQYF
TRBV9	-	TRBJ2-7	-	TGTGCCAGCAGCGTCGGGGAAAGCGAGCAGTACTTC	CASSVGESEQYF
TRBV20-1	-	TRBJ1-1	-	TGCAGTGCCGAAGGACCCGTGAAAGCTTTCTTT	CSAEGPVKAFF
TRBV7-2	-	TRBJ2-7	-	TGTGCCAGCAGCCCGTCCCCCGGAAGCGCGGTTTCCTACGAGCAGTACTTC	CASSPSPGSAVSYEQYF
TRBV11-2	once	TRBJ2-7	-	TGTGCCAGCAGCTTAGAGCGCGCTCTCGTCTACGAGCAGTACTTC	CASSLERALVYEQYF
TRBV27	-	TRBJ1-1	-	TGTGCCAGCAGTCCTCGGATGAACGCGAACACTGAAGCTTTCTTT	CASSPRMNANTEAFF
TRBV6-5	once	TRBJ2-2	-	TGTGCCAGCAGTTATACAGGGTCCGGGGAGCTGTTTTTT	CASSYTGSGELFF
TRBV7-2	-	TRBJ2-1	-	TGTGCCAGCAGCTTAGCAGCGGCCCTATCCTACAATGAGCAGTTCTTC	CASSLAAALSYNEQFF
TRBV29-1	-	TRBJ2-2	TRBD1	TGCAGCGTTGAAGAAGACAGGGGGCTAGGTACCGGGGAGCTGTTTTTT	CSVEEDRGLGTGELFF
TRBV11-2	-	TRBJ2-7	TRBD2	TGTGCCAGCAGCGCCAGTAGCGGGAGGGCCTACGCCGAGCAGTACTTC	CASSASSGRAYAEQYF
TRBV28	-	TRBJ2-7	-	TGTGCCAGCGGGGACACCGCCTACGAGCAGTACTTC	CASGDTAYEQYF
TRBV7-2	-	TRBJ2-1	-	TGTGCCAGCAGCCCCACCGGAGGGCCCTACAATGAGCAGTTCTTC	CASSPTGGPYNEQFF
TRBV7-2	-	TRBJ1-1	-	TGTGCCAGCAGCTCCACGGTCAAGAACACTGAAGCTTTCTTT	CASSSTVKNTEAFF
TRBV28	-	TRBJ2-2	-	TGTGCCCATAGGGGTTCGGGCACCGGGGAGCTGTTTTTT	CAHRGSGTGELFF
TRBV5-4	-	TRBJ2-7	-	TGTGCCAGCAGCTTGGCCCTACAAAACGAGCAGTACTTC	CASSLALQNEQYF
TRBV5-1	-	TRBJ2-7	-	TGCGCCAGCAGCTTGTTTACGGCGGAAAGCTCCTACGAGCAGTACTTC	CASSLFTAESSYEQYF
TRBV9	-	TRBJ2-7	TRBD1	TGTGCCAGCAGCCCGTGGACAGGGGGCTACGAGCAGTACTTC	CASSPWTGGYEQYF
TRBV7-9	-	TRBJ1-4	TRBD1	TGTGCCAGCAGCTTAGGTAGGACAGGGTCTGAAAAACTGTTTTTT	CASSLGRTGSEKLFF
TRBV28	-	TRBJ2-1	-	TGTGCCAGCAGTTTAGAGGAACCCTCCTACAATGAGCAGTTCTTC	CASSLEEPSYNEQFF
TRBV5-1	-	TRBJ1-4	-	TGCGCCAGCACCGTAGAGGAGATTAATGAAAAACTGTTTTTT	CASTVEEINEKLFF
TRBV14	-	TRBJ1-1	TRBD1	TGTGCCAGCAGCCAAACCCGAGACAGGGTAGCTTTCTTT	CASSQTRDRVAFF
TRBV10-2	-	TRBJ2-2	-	TGCGCCAGCTCCTGGGATAAGCTGTTTTTT	CASSWDKLFF